This T cell receptor (beta chain) was obtained from a study of human T cells and chemical hapten exposure. The time point is: pre-sensitization, week 0. The treatment denotes: therapeutic diphenylcyclopropenone sensitization with weekly scalp DPC. From germline, CDR1 is MNHEY and CDR2 SVGEGT. The CDR3 length is 16 residues. V trimming: 5 bases; J trimming: 1 base; junction bases outside the gene matches: 10. TCRdb reprocessed the RACE reads with MiXCR, giving one entry per CDR3 protein. Of tens of thousands of distinct CDR3 sequences in the sample, approximately 11% are singletons; the top ten hold about 5%. The sample holds many counts of this clonotype.

The rearrangement uses TRBV6-2 or TRBV6-3 and TRBJ1-1; TRBD1 matches at 7 bases. Here the sequenced sample was whole blood, taken in connection with sensitization to the hapten diphenylcyclopropenone (DPC). The TCR originated in a woman in her fifties or sixties with alopecia areata. Some clones in this sample may be carry-over from other donors' samples. The CDR3 nucleotides are TGTGCCAGCAGTGGACAGGCCACCCTTAGGAACACTGAAGCTTTCTTT. As protein: CASSGQATLRNTEAFF.